A single sample is the source of the 8 T cell receptor beta chains below, sequenced in a study of CD8 T cells in Susac syndrome. A quantity of about 0.5 to 1 ug RNA underwent reverse transcription using random hexamers. TCRdb used MiXCR to reprocess the immunoSEQ multiplex PCR reads, holding one entry per CDR3 protein. This table has 150,000 to 200,000 distinct CDR3 sequences, roughly 94% appearing once. Sequenced input: CD4+ T cells from PBMCs. These receptors came from a human donor with Susac syndrome.

This rearrangement joins TRBV20-1 to TRBJ2-4; D is unresolved. The germline gives CDR1 DFQATT, CDR2 SNEGSKA (reference sequence). The CDR3 is 11 residues long. The ends were cut back, 2 bases at V and 7 bases at J, with 6 bases in the middle. CDR3 sequence (DNA): TGCAGTGCTAGATCCGGGAACATTCAGTACTTC. Translation: CSARSGNIQYF.

CDR3 coding DNA: TGCAGCGTCCTCCCCCGGACAGGGACTTTCTATGGCTACACCTTC. As protein: CSVLPRTGTFYGYTF. The rearrangement links TRBV29-1 to TRBJ1-2; TRBD1 aligns across 8 bases. V shed 6 bases, J shed 4 bases, and the junction held 13 bases outside the gene matches. Looked up from germline, CDR1 is SQVTM and CDR2 is ANQGSEA. The CDR3 loop spans 15 amino acids. The full variable domain, rest sourced from reference TRBV29-1 and TRBJ1-2, is SAVISQKPSRDICQRGTSLTIQCQVDSQVTMMFWYRQQPGQSLTLIATANQGSEATYESGFVIDKFPISRPNLTFSTLTVSNMSPEDSSIYLCSVLPRTGTFYGYTFGSGTRLTVV.

The chain employs TRBV20-1 and TRBJ1-1; weak D call: TRBD1 (5 bases). The germline V gene has CDR1 DFQATT and CDR2 SNEGSKA (reference sequence). With 1 base removed from V and 1 base from J, the gap between germline ends came to 13 bases. The CDR3 length is 15 residues. The DNA of the CDR3 is TGCAGTGCTAGAGCACCCCTGGGGGGGAACACTGAAGCTTTCTTT. Translation gives CSARAPLGGNTEAFF.

The rearrangement joins TRBV12-3 or TRBV12-4 to TRBJ2-1; maybe TRBD2 (6 bases). Deletions cut 0 bases from V and 3 bases from J, with 12 bases between. The CDR3 spans 16 residues. CDR3 sequence: CASSLALRLDYNEQFF. For the CDR3, the DNA is TGTGCCAGCAGTTTAGCGCTGAGACTAGACTACAATGAGCAGTTCTTC.

This clonotype occurred once. CDR3 DNA: TGTGCCAGCAGTTTTTTTACCTGGGACCCGACCCAGTACTTC. This translates into CASSFFTWDPTQYF. V usage is TRBV12-3 or TRBV12-4 and J usage is TRBJ2-5, with D possibly being TRBD1 or TRBD2 (5 bases each). The V end lost 3 bases, the J end lost 7 bases, and 15 bases lay between the germline ends. The CDR3 is 14 amino acids.

The chain joins TRBV20-1 to TRBJ1-2; no clear D gene. Trimming cost V 0 bases and J 6 bases, with 8 bases left between them. CDR1 and CDR2 (germline): DFQATT, SNEGSKA (reference sequence). The CDR3 loop spans 12 amino acids. The CDR3 loop is CSAREFPNGYTF. The CDR3 DNA reads as TGCAGTGCTAGAGAGTTTCCGAATGGCTACACCTTC.

The rearrangement uses TRBV2 and TRBJ1-5; D is unclear. This CDR3 comprises 14 residues. Germline loops: CDR1 SNHLY, CDR2 FYNNEI. Trimming stripped 4 bases from V and 6 bases from J, with 13 bases between. CDR3 nucleotides: TGTGCCAGCAGTGCCGACTTCACACCTCAGCCCCAGCATTTT. Protein product: CASSADFTPQPQHF.

J is TRBJ2-7 and V is TRBV10-3; 9 bases map to TRBD1. The CDR3 is 14 residues long. With 5 bases clipped from V and 3 bases from J, the junction kept 5 bases outside the gene matches. Per germline, CDR1 ENHRY and CDR2 SYGVKD. The CDR3 loop is CAISSPGQGYEQYF. CDR3 bases: TGTGCCATCAGTTCTCCGGGACAGGGCTACGAGCAGTACTTC.